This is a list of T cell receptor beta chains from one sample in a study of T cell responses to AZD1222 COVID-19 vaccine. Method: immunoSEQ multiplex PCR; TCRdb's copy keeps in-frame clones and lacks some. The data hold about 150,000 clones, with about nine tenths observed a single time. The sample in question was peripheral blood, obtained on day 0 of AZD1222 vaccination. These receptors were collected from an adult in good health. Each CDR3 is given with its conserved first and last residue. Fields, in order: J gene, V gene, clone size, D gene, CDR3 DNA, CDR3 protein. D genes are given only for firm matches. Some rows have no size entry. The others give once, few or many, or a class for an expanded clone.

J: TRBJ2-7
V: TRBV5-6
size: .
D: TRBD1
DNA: TGTGCCCCCCCTGTCGAGGGGACAGGGGTCTACGAGCAGTACTTC
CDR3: CAPPVEGTGVYEQYF

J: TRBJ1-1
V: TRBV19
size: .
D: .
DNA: TGTGCCAGCAGAGCCTGGGGGCAAACTGAAGCTTTCTTT
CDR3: CASRAWGQTEAFF

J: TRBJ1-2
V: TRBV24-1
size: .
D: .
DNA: TGTGCCACCAGTGAGAGGCAGGGAGGGGGCTATGGCTACACCTTC
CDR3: CATSERQGGGYGYTF

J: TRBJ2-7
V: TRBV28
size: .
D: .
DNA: TGTGCCAGCAGTTTGAGGGGGACGGGCCGGGGCGAGCAGTACTTC
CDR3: CASSLRGTGRGEQYF

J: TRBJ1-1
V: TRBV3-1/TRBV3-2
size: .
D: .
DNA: TGTGCCAGCAGCCCTAGACAGCTATGGGCGAACACTGAAGCTTTCTTT
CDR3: CASSPRQLWANTEAFF

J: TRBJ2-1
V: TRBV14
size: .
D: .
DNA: TGTGCCAGCAGTCGAGATCGAAGGGCCTACAATGAGCAGTTCTTC
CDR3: CASSRDRRAYNEQFF

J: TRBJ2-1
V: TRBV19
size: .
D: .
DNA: TGTGCCACCGTACCTGGGGGTTCGGGATACAATGAGCAGTTCTTC
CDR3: CATVPGGSGYNEQFF

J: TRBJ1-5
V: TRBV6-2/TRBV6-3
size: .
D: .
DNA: TGTGCCAGCAGTTTTCCCAGCGGTAATAGCAATCAGCCCCAGCATTTT
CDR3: CASSFPSGNSNQPQHF

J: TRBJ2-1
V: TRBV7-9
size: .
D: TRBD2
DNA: TGTGCCAGCAGCTTAGGCCCCCTAGCGGGAGGCACCTACAATGAGCAGTTCTTC
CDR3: CASSLGPLAGGTYNEQFF

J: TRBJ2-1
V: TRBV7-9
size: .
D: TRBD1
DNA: TGTGCCAGCAGCTCGAAAAAGGGACAGGGTTTAGATGAGCAGTTCTTC
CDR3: CASSSKKGQGLDEQFF

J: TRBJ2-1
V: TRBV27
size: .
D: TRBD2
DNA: TGTGCCAGCAGTTTATTGGGGCTAGCGGGCAATGAGCAGTTCTTC
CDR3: CASSLLGLAGNEQFF

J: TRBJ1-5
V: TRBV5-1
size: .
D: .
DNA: TGCGCCAGCAGCTTGGCCGGGGATAGCAATCAGCCCCAGCATTTT
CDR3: CASSLAGDSNQPQHF

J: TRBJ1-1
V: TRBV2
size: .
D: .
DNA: TGTGCCAGCAGCACCGGGGTGGGGACTGAAGCTTTCTTT
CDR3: CASSTGVGTEAFF

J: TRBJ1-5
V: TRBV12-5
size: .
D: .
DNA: TGTGCTAGTGGTTTGGGACAGTACGCCATCCAGCCCCAGCATTTT
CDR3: CASGLGQYAIQPQHF

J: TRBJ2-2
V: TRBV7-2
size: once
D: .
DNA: TGTGCCAGCAGCTTAGCTTACTTTTTAGGGTCGGCCGGGGAGCTGTTTTTT
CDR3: CASSLAYFLGSAGELFF

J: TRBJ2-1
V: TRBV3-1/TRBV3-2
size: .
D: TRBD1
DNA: TGTGCCAGCAGCCAAGTTCAGGGGGTGGGCGAGCAGTTCTTC
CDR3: CASSQVQGVGEQFF

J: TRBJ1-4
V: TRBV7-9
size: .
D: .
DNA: TGTGCCAGCAGCTCCCAGAGAGGGGCGGGAACTAATGAAAAACTGTTTTTT
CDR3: CASSSQRGAGTNEKLFF

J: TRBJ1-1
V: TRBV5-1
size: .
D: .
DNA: TGCGCCAGCAGCTGGCAGCAGAACACTGAAGCTTTCTTT
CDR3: CASSWQQNTEAFF

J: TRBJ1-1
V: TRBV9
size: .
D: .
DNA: TGTGCCAGCAGCGTAGCACAGGGAAACTTCATGAACACTGAAGCTTTCTTT
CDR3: CASSVAQGNFMNTEAFF

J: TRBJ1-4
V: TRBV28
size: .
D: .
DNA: TGTGCCAGCAGTTCTCTACGGACAGAAACGACCACAACTAATGAAAAACTGTTTTTT
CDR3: CASSSLRTETTTTNEKLFF

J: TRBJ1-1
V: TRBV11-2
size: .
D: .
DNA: TGTGCCAGCAGCCAATTCGTTGGCGTGGACACTGAAGCTTTCTTT
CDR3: CASSQFVGVDTEAFF

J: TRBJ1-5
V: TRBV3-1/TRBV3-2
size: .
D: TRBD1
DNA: TGTGCCAGCAGCCAAGCAGGGGGAGGCAATCAGCCCCAGCATTTT
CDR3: CASSQAGGGNQPQHF

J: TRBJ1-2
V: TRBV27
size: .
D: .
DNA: TGTGCCAGCAGCCGTACTAAGGATAACTATGGCTACACCTTC
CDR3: CASSRTKDNYGYTF

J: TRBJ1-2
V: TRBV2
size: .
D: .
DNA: TGTGCCAGCAATGTGGGTGCGAACTATGGCTACACCTTC
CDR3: CASNVGANYGYTF

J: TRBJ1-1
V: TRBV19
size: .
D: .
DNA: TGTGCCAGTGGGATTCTGGTAGCTTTCTTT
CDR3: CASGILVAFF

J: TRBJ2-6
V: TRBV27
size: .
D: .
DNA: TGTGCCAGCAGTTTATTGGCGAGGCCAAAAGGCGCCAACGTCCTGACTTTC
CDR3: CASSLLARPKGANVLTF

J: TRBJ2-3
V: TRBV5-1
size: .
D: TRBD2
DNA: TGCGCCAGCAGCTCGACGGGAGGAGATACGCAGTATTTT
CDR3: CASSSTGGDTQYF

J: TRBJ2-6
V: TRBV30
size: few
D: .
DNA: TGTGCCGGGGGTTGGGCAGGGGCCAACGTCCTGACTTTC
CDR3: CAGGWAGANVLTF

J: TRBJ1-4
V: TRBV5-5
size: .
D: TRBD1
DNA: TGTGCCAGCAGCTTGGGGACCACAGGGGGGGCTAATGAAAAACTGTTTTTT
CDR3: CASSLGTTGGANEKLFF

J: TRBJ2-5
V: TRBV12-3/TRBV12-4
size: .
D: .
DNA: TGTGCCAGCAGTTTTATAACAGAAGAGACCCAGTACTTC
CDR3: CASSFITEETQYF

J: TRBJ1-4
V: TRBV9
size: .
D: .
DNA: TGTGCCAGCAGCCCGGGGAGGCTTACAACTAATGAAAAACTGTTTTTT
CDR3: CASSPGRLTTNEKLFF

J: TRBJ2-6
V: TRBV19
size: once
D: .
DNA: TGTGCCAGTAGTCTACAGGGCAACTCTGGGGCCAACGTCCTGACTTTC
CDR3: CASSLQGNSGANVLTF

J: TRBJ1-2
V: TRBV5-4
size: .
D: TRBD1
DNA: TGTGCCAGCGGCCAGGGACAGGGGGACTATGGCTACACCTTC
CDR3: CASGQGQGDYGYTF

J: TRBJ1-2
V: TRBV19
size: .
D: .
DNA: TGTGCCAGTAGTGGCCGTAACTATGGCTACACCTTC
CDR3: CASSGRNYGYTF

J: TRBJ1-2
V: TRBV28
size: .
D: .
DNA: TGTGCCAGCAACACTCGAAGGGGTTTCTCCGGCTACACCTTC
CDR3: CASNTRRGFSGYTF

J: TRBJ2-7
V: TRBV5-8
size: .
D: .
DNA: TGTGCCAGCAGCCCCTTGTGGGGCTACGAGCAGTACTTC
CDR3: CASSPLWGYEQYF

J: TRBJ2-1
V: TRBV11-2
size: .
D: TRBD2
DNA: TGTGCCAGCAGCTTAGTTGCGGGACTAGCGGCTTACAATGAGCAGTTCTTC
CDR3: CASSLVAGLAAYNEQFF

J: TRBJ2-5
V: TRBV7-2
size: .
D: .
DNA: TGTGCCAGCAGCTCCCAAATGGGGGAGACCCAGTACTTC
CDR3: CASSSQMGETQYF

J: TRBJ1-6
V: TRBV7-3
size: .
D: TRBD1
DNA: TGTGCCAGCAGCTTAATGGCAGGGGGCAATAATTCACCCCTCCACTTT
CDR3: CASSLMAGGNNSPLHF

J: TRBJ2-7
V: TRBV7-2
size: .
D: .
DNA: TGTGCCAGCAGCTTAGACCGACTGCAGCAGTACTTC
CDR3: CASSLDRLQQYF

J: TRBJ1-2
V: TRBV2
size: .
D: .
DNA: TGTGCCAGCAACGCTGTGGGGGCCGGATATGGCTACACCTTC
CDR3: CASNAVGAGYGYTF

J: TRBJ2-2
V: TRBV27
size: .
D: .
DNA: TGTGCCAGCAGCCTCACTAGGGAATACACCGGGGAGCTGTTTTTT
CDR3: CASSLTREYTGELFF

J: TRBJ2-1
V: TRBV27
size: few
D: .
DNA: TGTGCCAGCAGTTATCGGACTAGGGGGATTCGGGGGCAGTTCTTC
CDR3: CASSYRTRGIRGQFF

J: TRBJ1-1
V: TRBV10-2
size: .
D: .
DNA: TGCGCCAGCAGTGAGTCGGGGGCGAACACTGAAGCTTTCTTT
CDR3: CASSESGANTEAFF

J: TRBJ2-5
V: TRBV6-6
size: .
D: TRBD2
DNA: TGTGCCAGCAGTTACGGTGGGACGGGGGGGACCCAGTACTTC
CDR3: CASSYGGTGGTQYF

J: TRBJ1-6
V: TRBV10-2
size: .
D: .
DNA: TGCGCCAGCAATTTGGGGGCAGGTAGTTCACCCCTCCACTTT
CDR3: CASNLGAGSSPLHF

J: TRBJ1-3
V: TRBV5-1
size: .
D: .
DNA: TGCGCCAGTCAACAGGGTTCCTCTGGAAACACCATATATTTT
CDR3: CASQQGSSGNTIYF

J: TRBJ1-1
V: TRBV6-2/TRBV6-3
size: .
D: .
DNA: TGTGCCAGCAGTTATATATCTGTGAACACTGAAGCTTTCTTT
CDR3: CASSYISVNTEAFF